The rows below give T cell receptor beta chains drawn from one sample of a study of shared clonotypes between healthy human individuals. The table came from immunoSEQ multiplex PCR; TCRdb's copy has only in-frame clones and leaves some out. The sample consists of hundreds of thousands of clones, approximately 79% of them appearing once. Input material: memory CD4+ T cells sorted from blood. The receptors stem from a woman aged 25 to 39 in good health. The CDR3 runs from the conserved cysteine through the conserved F or W. Each record gives: V gene, CDR3 protein.

TRBV7-9	CASSKLTSGRANEQFF
TRBV19	CASSIWGTGERDTQYF
TRBV27	CASSRDRPMNTEAFF
TRBV7-8	CASSFNLPEYNEQFF
TRBV4-1	CASSQVQLVSTDTQYF
TRBV28	CASRVSNQPQHF
TRBV7-3	CASSLTRGTGELFF
TRBV7-7	CASSAGRTLEQYF
TRBV5-8	CASSLGGPSSTDTQYF
TRBV10-3	CAISGRTLLAYEQYF
TRBV7-3	CASSPLPPGSTDEQFF
TRBV5-4	CASSPGTGSTDTQYF
TRBV10-1	CASSPTANTEAFF
TRBV5-8	CASSAGLAGDSGELFF
TRBV5-4	CASSLAGRGPNTGELFF
TRBV7-9	CASSPGDRDIEKLFF
TRBV19	CASRGAMNEKLFF
TRBV10-3	CAIATGTNYGYTF
TRBV4-2	CASSQVEEGTGELFF
TRBV19	CASERDHTDTQYF
TRBV7-9	CASSRQGYDYGYTF
TRBV29-1	CSVSEGEDTQYF
TRBV5-6	CASSLFGDGVLTEAFF
TRBV6-6	CASTDQRGRYGYTF
TRBV7-2	CASSPAGTPNTEAFF
TRBV11-3	CASSKSGVRILYQETQYF
TRBV27	CASRKTGANTEAFF
TRBV29-1	CSVTWLAGTDTQYF
TRBV28	CASRDPSTRRRNEQYF
TRBV28	CASSSRITEAFF
TRBV4-1	CASSQVTRYNEQFF
TRBV6-5	CASSYASGGYTF
TRBV28	CASWDRGSYEQYF
TRBV6-1	CASTRAGFGTEAFF
TRBV28	CASSNRVAGVYEQYF
TRBV18	CASSPGGRTRNTEAFF
TRBV4-2	CASSQDGSCAFF
TRBV5-1	CASSFAGNTEAFF
TRBV11-2	CASSGGLASYEQYF
TRBV7-9	CASSLRASYNEQFF
TRBV19	CASSWGQAQGGYTF
TRBV27	CASSFGREALGEQYF
TRBV15	CATSRDRTGFLGSTGELFF
TRBV6-5	CASLLAGELDTQYF
TRBV4-1	CASSQDSGGLGLNTEAFF
TRBV30	CAWGQSSYEQYF
TRBV28	CASSPGTSGSYEQYF
TRBV28	CASSFGSSSLFGTDTQYF
TRBV19	CASSRGVENAFF
TRBV29-1	CSVEITSGSTDTQYF
TRBV9	CASSVGSKLDYGYTF
TRBV6-1	CASQDWKKETQYF
TRBV28	CASGAGETQYF
TRBV6-6	CASTGDRDSAFF
TRBV6-1	CASSEPIYGYTF
TRBV5-1	CASSWGPTQFF
TRBV11-2	CASSLDQSRSQPQHF
TRBV28	CASSLVVAGGLTQPQHF
TRBV18	CASSPTREFTDTQYF
TRBV19	CASRDFSGNTIYF